These T cell receptor beta chains were read from a single sample in a study of T cells in Graves' hyperthyroidism and ophthalmopathy. In TCRdb, the multiplex PCR reads were re-called with MiXCR into one record per CDR3 protein. The sample holds around 400,000 distinct CDR3 sequences, about 13% seen once. Material: blood. These receptors were taken from a woman aged 18-29 years with Graves' hyperthyroidism. Each CDR3 is given with its conserved first and last residue. The D gene is left open where the match is weak. Size is omitted from some rows. Given values are once, few, many or a class for expanded clones.

d_call: -
v_call: TRBV6-1
clone_size: -
j_call: TRBJ1-1
cdr3_nt: TGTGCCAGCACGGGGGGGTCCACTGAAGCTTTCTTT
cdr3_aa: CASTGGSTEAFF

d_call: TRBD2
v_call: TRBV2
clone_size: -
j_call: TRBJ2-7
cdr3_nt: TGTGCCACCCGGTGGCTAGCGGGGGGGCATAGTGAGCAGTACTTC
cdr3_aa: CATRWLAGGHSEQYF

d_call: -
v_call: TRBV27
clone_size: many
j_call: TRBJ2-3
cdr3_nt: TGTGCCAGCAGTCCCCCCATAGGTGCGGGTGACACAGATACGCAGTATTTT
cdr3_aa: CASSPPIGAGDTDTQYF

d_call: -
v_call: TRBV9
clone_size: many
j_call: TRBJ1-2
cdr3_nt: TGTGCCAGCAGCGGACGGAACGTCTATGGCTACACCTTC
cdr3_aa: CASSGRNVYGYTF

d_call: -
v_call: TRBV27
clone_size: many
j_call: TRBJ2-3
cdr3_nt: TGTGCCAGCAGTTTATGGGGGGTTGGCACAGATACGCAGTATTTT
cdr3_aa: CASSLWGVGTDTQYF

d_call: -
v_call: TRBV6-1
clone_size: many
j_call: TRBJ1-2
cdr3_nt: TGTGCCAGCAAGGCTCGGGGGGCAGGGTATGGCTACACCTTC
cdr3_aa: CASKARGAGYGYTF

d_call: -
v_call: TRBV2
clone_size: many
j_call: TRBJ1-2
cdr3_nt: TGTGCCAGCAGTGATGTCAGAGCCGCCCTTGGCTACACCTTC
cdr3_aa: CASSDVRAALGYTF

d_call: TRBD2
v_call: TRBV19
clone_size: many
j_call: TRBJ2-7
cdr3_nt: TGTGCCAGTAGTATAGGGCGCGGGGGAGAATCCTACGAGCAGTACTTC
cdr3_aa: CASSIGRGGESYEQYF

d_call: -
v_call: TRBV6-1
clone_size: many
j_call: TRBJ1-2
cdr3_nt: TGTGCCAGCAGTGCTCACGCCGCCGGGGGACTTGGCTACACCTTC
cdr3_aa: CASSAHAAGGLGYTF

d_call: TRBD1
v_call: TRBV20-1
clone_size: -
j_call: TRBJ1-1
cdr3_nt: TGCAGTACAGGGGGCAGGACTGAAGCTTTCTTT
cdr3_aa: CSTGGRTEAFF